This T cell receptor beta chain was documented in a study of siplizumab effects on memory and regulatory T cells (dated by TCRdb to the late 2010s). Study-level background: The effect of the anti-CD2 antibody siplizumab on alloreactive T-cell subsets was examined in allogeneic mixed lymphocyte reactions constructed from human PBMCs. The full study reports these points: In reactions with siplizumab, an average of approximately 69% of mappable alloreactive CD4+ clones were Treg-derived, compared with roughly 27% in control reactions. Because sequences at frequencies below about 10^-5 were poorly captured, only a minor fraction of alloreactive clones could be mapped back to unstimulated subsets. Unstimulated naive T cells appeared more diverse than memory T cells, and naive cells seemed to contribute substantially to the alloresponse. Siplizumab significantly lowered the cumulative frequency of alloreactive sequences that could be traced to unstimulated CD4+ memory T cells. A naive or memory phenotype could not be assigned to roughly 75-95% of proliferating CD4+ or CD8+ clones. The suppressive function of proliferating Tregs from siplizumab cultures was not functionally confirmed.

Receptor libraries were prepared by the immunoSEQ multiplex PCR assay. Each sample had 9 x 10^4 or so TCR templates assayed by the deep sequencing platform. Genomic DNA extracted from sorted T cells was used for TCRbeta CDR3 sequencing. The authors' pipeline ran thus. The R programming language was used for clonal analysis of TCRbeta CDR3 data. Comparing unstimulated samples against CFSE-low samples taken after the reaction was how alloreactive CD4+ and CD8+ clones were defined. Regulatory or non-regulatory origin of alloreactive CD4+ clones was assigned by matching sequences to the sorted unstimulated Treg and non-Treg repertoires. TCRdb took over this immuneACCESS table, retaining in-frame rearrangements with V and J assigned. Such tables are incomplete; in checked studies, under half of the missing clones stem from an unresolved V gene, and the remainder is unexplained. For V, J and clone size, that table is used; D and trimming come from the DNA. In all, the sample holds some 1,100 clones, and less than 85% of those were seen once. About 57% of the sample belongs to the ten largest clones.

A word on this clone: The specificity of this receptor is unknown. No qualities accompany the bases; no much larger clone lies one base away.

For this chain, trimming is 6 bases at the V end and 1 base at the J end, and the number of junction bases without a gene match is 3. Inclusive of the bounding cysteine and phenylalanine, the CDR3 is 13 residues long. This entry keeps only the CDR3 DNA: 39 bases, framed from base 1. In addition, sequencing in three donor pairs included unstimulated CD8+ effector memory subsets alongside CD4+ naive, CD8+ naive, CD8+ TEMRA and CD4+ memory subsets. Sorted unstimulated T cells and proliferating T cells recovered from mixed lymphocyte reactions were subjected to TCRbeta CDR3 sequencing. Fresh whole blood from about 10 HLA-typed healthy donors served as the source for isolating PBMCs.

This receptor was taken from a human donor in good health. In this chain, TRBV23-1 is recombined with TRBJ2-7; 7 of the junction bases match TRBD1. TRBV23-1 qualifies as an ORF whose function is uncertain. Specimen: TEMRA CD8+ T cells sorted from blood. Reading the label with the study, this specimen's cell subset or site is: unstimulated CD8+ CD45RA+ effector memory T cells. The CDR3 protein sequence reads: CASSQTGSYEQYF. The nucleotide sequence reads TGCGCCAGCAGCCAGACAGGGTCCTACGAGCAGTACTTC.